These T cell receptor beta chains were read from a single sample in a study of blood T cells in healthy people across ages. One entry per CDR3 protein results from TCRdb running MiXCR on the 5' RACE reads. This sample yields about 1.6 million distinct CDR3 sequences, of which approximately 32% are seen a single time; 11% belongs to the top ten. Sequencing was carried out using blood. The receptors derive from a woman between 25 and 40 years old in good health. Both conserved end residues are part of each CDR3. Fields, in order: clone size, J gene, V gene, D gene, CDR3 protein, CDR3 DNA. A D gene is named only where the DNA matches it firmly. Clone sizes are given selectively: once, few, many, or a class where the clone is expanded.

.	TRBJ2-3	TRBV5-5	TRBD2	CASSSGLAIDTQYF	TGTGCCAGCAGCTCCGGACTAGCGATCGATACGCAGTATTTT
few	TRBJ1-1	TRBV4-1	TRBD1	CASSQAGTVMNTEAFF	TGCGCCAGCAGCCAGGCCGGGACAGTTATGAACACTGAAGCTTTCTTT
.	TRBJ2-3	TRBV9	TRBD2	CASSVATGGGGTDTQYF	TGTGCCAGCAGCGTAGCTACTGGTGGGGGAGGGACAGATACGCAGTATTTT
many	TRBJ1-5	TRBV5-1	.	CASSLDVGQGQPQHF	TGCGCCAGCAGCTTGGACGTGGGGCAAGGTCAGCCCCAGCATTTT
.	TRBJ1-5	TRBV6-1	.	CASSEVGIQPQHF	TGTGCCAGCAGTGAGGTTGGGATTCAGCCCCAGCATTTT
many	TRBJ2-1	TRBV20-1	TRBD2	CSAIGTSGLISYNEQFF	TGCAGTGCTATCGGGACTAGCGGACTGATCTCCTACAATGAGCAGTTCTTC
.	TRBJ2-7	TRBV3-1	.	CASSQDPHEQYF	TGTGCCAGCAGCCAAGATCCCCACGAGCAGTACTTC
few	TRBJ2-5	TRBV6-5	.	CASSYGTRGSETQYF	TGTGCCAGCAGTTACGGAACCAGGGGATCAGAGACCCAGTACTTC
.	TRBJ1-1	TRBV27	TRBD1	CASSSKTGGVEAFF	TGTGCCAGCAGTTCCAAGACAGGGGGCGTTGAAGCTTTCTTT
few	TRBJ2-3	TRBV3-1	TRBD2	CASSQDRGGRDTQYF	TGTGCCAGCAGCCAAGATCGGGGGGGACGAGATACGCAGTATTTT
many	TRBJ2-1	TRBV7-9	TRBD2	CASSLGRFVKGQREENNEQFF	TGTGCCAGCAGCTTAGGTCGTTTTGTTAAGGGCCAGCGGGAGGAGAACAATGAGCAGTTCTTC
once	TRBJ2-1	TRBV20-1	TRBD2	CSASRRASGRPQDEQFF	TGCAGTGCTTCCAGACGGGCTAGCGGGAGACCGCAGGATGAGCAGTTCTTC
.	TRBJ2-2	TRBV29-1	TRBD1	CSVVTGTNTGELFF	TGCAGCGTTGTGACAGGGACGAACACCGGGGAGCTGTTTTTT
.	TRBJ1-2	TRBV20-1	.	CSANHPGKAANYGYTF	TGCAGTGCTAATCATCCCGGGAAAGCAGCTAACTATGGCTACACCTTC
many	TRBJ2-7	TRBV6-2/TRBV6-3	TRBD1	CASSGQALTPWNYEQYF	TGTGCCAGCAGCGGACAGGCGTTGACACCATGGAACTACGAGCAGTACTTC
.	TRBJ2-7	TRBV27	.	CASSLGQSVSYEQYF	TGTGCCAGCAGTTTAGGACAGTCAGTCTCCTACGAGCAGTACTTC
many	TRBJ2-3	TRBV4-1	TRBD2	CASSQDTGGGADTQYF	TGCGCCAGCAGCCAAGATACCGGCGGGGGGGCGGATACGCAGTATTTT
.	TRBJ2-1	TRBV4-2	.	CASSQEVTDTQFF	TGTGCCAGCAGCCAAGAGGTCACAGATACGCAGTTCTTC
.	TRBJ1-2	TRBV6-6	.	CASYPRAGNYGYTF	TGTGCCAGCTACCCCCGAGCGGGGAACTATGGCTACACCTTC
few	TRBJ1-1	TRBV7-8	TRBD1	CASSLIPGTGTMNTEAFF	TGTGCCAGCAGCTTGATTCCGGGGACAGGGACCATGAACACTGAAGCTTTCTTT
.	TRBJ2-1	TRBV12-5	TRBD2	CARGLAGVNEQFF	TGTGCTAGGGGTCTAGCGGGAGTCAATGAGCAGTTCTTC
many	TRBJ1-6	TRBV12-3/TRBV12-4	TRBD1	CASSSGQGAENSPLHF	TGTGCCAGCAGTTCGGGACAGGGGGCAGAAAATTCACCCCTCCACTTT
few	TRBJ2-1	TRBV7-3	TRBD2	CASSLFVTSGGSENEQFF	TGTGCCAGCAGCTTATTTGTCACTAGCGGGGGGAGTGAAAATGAGCAGTTCTTC
.	TRBJ1-2	TRBV12-3/TRBV12-4	.	CASRVGQNYGNTF	TGTGCCAGCAGGGTAGGACAGAACTATGGCAACACCTTC
.	TRBJ2-2	TRBV20-1	TRBD2	CSAIAGEGSGELFF	TGCAGTGCTATAGCGGGAGAGGGCTCCGGGGAGCTGTTTTTT
few	TRBJ2-3	TRBV7-3	.	CASSLHSFPDTQYF	TGTGCCAGCAGCTTACATAGTTTCCCTGATACGCAGTATTTT
few	TRBJ2-2	TRBV4-2	TRBD2	CASSQRSGGPTGELFF	TGTGCCAGCAGCCAACGTAGCGGGGGGCCCACCGGGGAGCTGTTTTTT
.	TRBJ2-7	TRBV7-2	.	CASSSQGTKFSYEQYF	TGTGCCAGCAGCTCCCAGGGGACTAAATTCTCCTACGAGCAGTACTTC
.	TRBJ2-5	TRBV11-2	.	CASNSPQETQYF	TGTGCCAGCAACTCCCCACAAGAGACCCAGTACTTC
many	TRBJ2-3	TRBV10-3	.	CAISPGNPSASMQYF	TGTGCCATCAGTCCAGGGAACCCCTCAGCGAGCATGCAGTATTTT
few	TRBJ2-7	TRBV7-3	TRBD2	CASSPESGRANGEQYF	TGTGCCAGCAGCCCCGAAAGCGGGAGGGCGAACGGAGAGCAGTACTTC
.	TRBJ2-4	TRBV20-1	TRBD2	CSARDSQRGGLPSLAKNIQYF	TGCAGTGCTAGAGATTCCCAGCGGGGGGGTCTACCGTCTTTAGCCAAAAACATTCAGTACTTC
.	TRBJ2-7	TRBV9	TRBD1	CASSVGGDRVAPEQYF	TGTGCCAGCAGCGTGGGGGGGGACAGGGTGGCCCCCGAGCAGTACTTC
many	TRBJ2-3	TRBV9	.	CASSVDPGPDTQYF	TGTGCCAGCAGCGTAGACCCGGGACCAGATACGCAGTATTTT
.	TRBJ2-1	TRBV3-1	.	CASSPYTGAGNEQFF	TGTGCCAGCAGCCCCTACACGGGAGCTGGGAATGAGCAGTTCTTC
.	TRBJ2-1	TRBV11-2	TRBD2	CASSLNPGTSGMLYNEQFF	TGTGCCAGCAGCTTAAATCCCGGGACTAGCGGGATGTTATACAATGAGCAGTTCTTC
.	TRBJ1-4	TRBV3-1	.	CASSQLTGRVKLFF	TGTGCCAGCAGCCAATTGACAGGTCGCGTAAAACTGTTTTTT
.	TRBJ2-1	TRBV4-1	TRBD1	CASSQETDRGFSYNEQFF	TGCGCCAGCAGCCAGGAAACCGACAGGGGATTCTCCTACAATGAGCAGTTCTTC
few	TRBJ2-7	TRBV10-3	.	CAGRGDTYEQYF	TGTGCAGGAAGGGGTGATACCTACGAGCAGTACTTC
.	TRBJ1-2	TRBV30	TRBD1	CAWSLWTGDVRGGYTF	TGTGCCTGGAGTCTTTGGACAGGGGATGTTCGTGGCGGCTACACCTTC
.	TRBJ2-4	TRBV6-1	.	CASSEAPSPKYIQYF	TGTGCCAGCAGTGAAGCCCCCAGTCCCAAATACATTCAGTACTTC
few	TRBJ2-6	TRBV27	TRBD1	CASSPTGVGANVLTF	TGTGCCAGCAGTCCGACAGGGGTTGGGGCCAACGTCCTGACTTTC
.	TRBJ2-7	TRBV12-1	.	CASSFRGGRAWGSYEQYF	TGTGCCAGCAGCTTTCGCGGGGGGCGTGCTTGGGGCTCCTACGAGCAGTACTTC
few	TRBJ1-1	TRBV10-3	TRBD1	CAISDLGQGGTEAFF	TGTGCCATCAGTGACCTGGGACAGGGGGGCACTGAAGCTTTCTTT
few	TRBJ2-7	TRBV28	.	CASIRGWDSYEQYF	TGTGCCAGCATCCGGGGGTGGGACTCCTACGAGCAGTACTTC
many	TRBJ2-5	TRBV27	TRBD1	CASNPGTGGEQYF	TGTGCCAGCAACCCCGGGACAGGGGGAGAGCAGTACTTC
few	TRBJ2-1	TRBV20-1	.	CSARDSGVAYNEQFF	TGCAGTGCTAGAGATTCGGGAGTGGCCTACAATGAGCAGTTCTTC
.	TRBJ2-3	TRBV20-1	.	CSAWDSTRPRRTDTQYF	TGCAGTGCGTGGGACTCCACGAGACCGAGGCGCACAGATACGCAGTATTTT
.	TRBJ2-1	TRBV20-1	.	CSARNSRSTYNEQFF	TGCAGTGCTAGAAATAGTCGCAGTACCTACAATGAGCAGTTCTTC
few	TRBJ2-3	TRBV18	TRBD1	CASSRGQGMTDMQYF	TGTGCCAGCTCACGCGGACAGGGGATGACAGATATGCAGTATTTT
.	TRBJ2-1	TRBV3-1	TRBD2	CASSQGSSGGKYNEQFF	TGTGCCAGCAGCCAAGGATCGAGCGGGGGGAAGTACAATGAGCAGTTCTTC
.	TRBJ2-7	TRBV5-1	.	CANSPRSQGSSYEQYF	TGCGCCAACAGCCCACGCTCACAGGGAAGCTCCTACGAGCAGTACTTC
.	TRBJ2-7	TRBV30	.	CAWSVGVPYEQYF	TGTGCCTGGTCTGTGGGGGTCCCCTACGAGCAGTACTTC
once	TRBJ2-1	TRBV20-1	TRBD2	CSALTGGVYNEQFF	TGCAGTGCTCTTACGGGAGGGGTCTACAATGAGCAGTTCTTC
.	TRBJ2-5	TRBV11-2	.	CASRPGVETQYF	TGTGCCAGCAGGCCGGGGGTGGAGACCCAGTACTTC
many	TRBJ2-7	TRBV7-9	.	CASSLGGTPPYEQYF	TGTGCCAGCAGCTTAGGGGGGACACCGCCCTACGAGCAGTACTTC
few	TRBJ2-1	TRBV7-3	.	CASSLRVGVSYNEQFF	TGTGCCAGCAGCTTAAGGGTCGGGGTCTCCTACAATGAGCAGTTCTTC
few	TRBJ2-3	TRBV9	TRBD1	CASSAPAGQGITDTQYF	TGTGCCAGCAGCGCCCCGGCCGGACAGGGTATCACAGATACGCAGTATTTT
.	TRBJ2-5	TRBV4-1	.	CASSQEGIGAEQETQYF	TGCGCCAGCAGCCAAGAGGGGATAGGTGCCGAACAAGAGACCCAGTACTTC